The rows below give T cell receptor beta chains drawn from one sample of a study of T cell repertoires in cytomegalovirus infection. Their antigen targets remain unknown. Using its own MiXCR run on the reads, TCRdb lists one record per CDR3 protein. The repertoire has 680,000 or so distinct CDR3 sequences, around a third of them found once; the top ten carry about 18%. The input for sequencing was cultured PBMCs, taken from culture after CMV antigen stimulation. These receptors were taken from a human donor in good health (CMV status not recorded). Some clones in this sample may be carry-over from other donors' samples. CDR3s include the opening cysteine and the closing phenylalanine or tryptophan.

len: 12; v_gene: TRBV28; CDR3aa: CASSFDLNTIYF
len: 13; v_gene: TRBV12-3/TRBV12-4; CDR3aa: CASSFQAPDTQYF
len: 13; v_gene: TRBV28; CDR3aa: CASSLSQGYEQYF
len: 13; v_gene: TRBV7-8; CDR3aa: CASSQQGGSPLHF
len: 17; v_gene: TRBV20-1; CDR3aa: CSARGIRTGVAKNIQYF
len: 14; v_gene: TRBV7-2; CDR3aa: CASSFAGESDTQYF
len: 13; v_gene: TRBV18; CDR3aa: CASSRAESYEQYF
len: 15; v_gene: TRBV4-1; CDR3aa: CASSQDWDRRGGYTF
len: 13; v_gene: TRBV10-3; CDR3aa: CAISESGGDGYTF
len: 12; v_gene: TRBV7-2; CDR3aa: CASSSPGRTQYF
len: 18; v_gene: TRBV18; CDR3aa: CASSPSASAWYSGNTIYF
len: 13; v_gene: TRBV7-2; CDR3aa: CASSKGPDQPQHF
len: 15; v_gene: TRBV7-6; CDR3aa: CASSSQVAGGNTIYF
len: 14; v_gene: TRBV2; CDR3aa: CASKGTGSNEKLFF
len: 16; v_gene: TRBV7-2; CDR3aa: CASSLAVAGGLEKLFF
len: 14; v_gene: TRBV6-2/TRBV6-3; CDR3aa: CASILGRGTGEQYF
len: 13; v_gene: TRBV27; CDR3aa: CASSLGGSGEQYF
len: 15; v_gene: TRBV15; CDR3aa: CATSRDSRVGNTIYF
len: 16; v_gene: TRBV13; CDR3aa: CASSSSGWEVRGEQFF
len: 14; v_gene: TRBV19; CDR3aa: CASCPGLGMETQYF
len: 14; v_gene: TRBV3-1; CDR3aa: CASSQPGLPYEQYF
len: 14; v_gene: TRBV25-1; CDR3aa: CASRVRLAYISSFF
len: 16; v_gene: TRBV6-8; CDR3aa: CASSYSPGAGNTEAFF
len: 13; v_gene: TRBV7-2; CDR3aa: CASGGAVYNEQFF
len: 16; v_gene: TRBV14; CDR3aa: CASSHQVPGGADTQYF
len: 15; v_gene: TRBV6-1; CDR3aa: CASSEVFGGTTEAFF
len: 15; v_gene: TRBV6-1; CDR3aa: CASSEQGTSEETQYF
len: 16; v_gene: TRBV6-1; CDR3aa: CASSSPRVGPIDEQFF
len: 16; v_gene: TRBV7-8; CDR3aa: CASSPRPGQGWEKLFF
len: 13; v_gene: TRBV6-2/TRBV6-3; CDR3aa: CASRPTEPYEQYF
len: 14; v_gene: TRBV20-1; CDR3aa: CSVRTGSSYNEQFF
len: 15; v_gene: TRBV5-4; CDR3aa: CASSLTGLVPDEQFF
len: 12; v_gene: TRBV12-3/TRBV12-4; CDR3aa: CASNRDAQPQHF
len: 15; v_gene: TRBV11-2; CDR3aa: CASSSQRVNTGELFF
len: 14; v_gene: TRBV25-1; CDR3aa: CASSGDRSSSPLHF
len: 15; v_gene: TRBV7-6; CDR3aa: CASSLGADLNTEAFF
len: 16; v_gene: TRBV7-8; CDR3aa: CASSIRQGVVTGELFF
len: 15; v_gene: TRBV7-2; CDR3aa: CASSPQVTNTGELFF
len: 13; v_gene: TRBV6-5; CDR3aa: CASRKQGADTQYF
len: 15; v_gene: TRBV7-8; CDR3aa: CASSGAGRLNTESFF
len: 15; v_gene: TRBV7-2; CDR3aa: CASSLRGGGETEAFF
len: 16; v_gene: TRBV7-2; CDR3aa: CASSPTTGTSNQPQHF
len: 14; v_gene: TRBV6-2/TRBV6-3; CDR3aa: CASSYLGRGDEQFF